What follows are 28 T cell receptor beta chains derived from one specimen sequenced in a study of metastatic and nonmetastatic thyroid tumors. Until they underwent thyroid surgery, no patient had received any treatment. With MiXCR, TCRdb called clones anew from the PCR reads. The table includes approximately 90,000 clones, roughly 13% detected once. Sequenced material: blood. Receptor source: a female donor with papillary thyroid cancer or a benign thyroid nodule (not recorded which). Some clones in this sample may be carry-over from other donors' samples.

A note on this clone: This sequence may be a read error, since a much larger clone differs from it by one base. This chain connects TRBV3-1 to TRBJ2-5; 9 positions match TRBD1. The CDR3 has 13 residues. Germline V gene sequence: CDR1 LGHDT, CDR2 YNNKEL (reference sequence). The V segment lost 7 bases and the J segment 5 bases; nucleotides outside the gene matches: 5. The CDR3 protein is CASIRDRAETQYF. The DNA of the CDR3 is TGTGCCAGCATCCGGGACAGGGCGGAGACCCAGTACTTC.

This clone has more than one count but fewer than ten. This may arise from a read error, as a much more abundant clone is one base away. The gene calls are TRBV6-4 and TRBJ2-3; 8 bases are shared with TRBD2. Germline loops: CDR1 MRHNA, CDR2 SNTAGT. The CDR3 is 18 residues long. Trimming at V came to 0 bases and at J to 7 bases, leaving 15 bases not matched to a gene. The DNA of the CDR3 is TGTGCCAGCAGTGACTCGAGTACCCAAGCGGGAGCGATAAATACGCAGTATTTT. It specifies CASSDSSTQAGAINTQYF.

The table lists this clone with a few counts. The chain joins TRBV19 to TRBJ1-2; TRBD1 matches 7 bases. The germline V gene has CDR1 LNHDA and CDR2 SQIVND (reference sequence). J lost 3 bases, V lost 4 bases, and 2 bases had no gene match. CDR3 length: 13 amino acids. The CDR3 DNA reads as TGTGCCAGTAGTACCGACAGGGACTATGGCTACACCTTC. Translation: CASSTDRDYGYTF.

This clone came up many times. The chain combines TRBV18 with TRBJ2-7; no reliable D call. The CDR3 spans 11 residues. Deletions cut 6 bases from V and 7 bases from J, with 10 bases between. Germline V CDR1 and CDR2: KGHSH, LQKENI. This chain's CDR3 is CASSEGYEQYF. The CDR3 nucleotides read TGTGCCAGCTCCGAAGGGTATGAGCAGTACTTC.

This clone was counted ten times or more. The rearrangement joins TRBV10-1 to TRBJ2-1; D may match TRBD1 or TRBD2 (5 bases each). This CDR3 spans 10 amino acids. Trimming stripped 8 bases from V and 10 bases from J, with 9 bases between. Germline CDR1 reads WNHNN; CDR2 reads SYGVQD (reference sequence). The CDR3, as DNA: TGCGCCAGCCGGGACCGAGAGCAGTTCTTC. The encoded protein is CASRDREQFF.

This clone showed up many times. The CDR3 spells CAMTGKQGAGTDTQYF. CDR3 DNA: TGTGCCATGACAGGAAAACAGGGGGCTGGAACAGATACGCAGTATTTT. The gene calls are TRBV10-3 and TRBJ2-3; TRBD1 agrees at 9 bases. The CDR3 is 16 residues long. Unmatched junction bases numbered 13, after V lost 9 bases and J lost 3 bases. CDR1 is ENHRY, CDR2 SYGVKD, per germline.

This clone showed up many times. The chain joins TRBV11-1 to TRBJ2-2; 9 nucleotides agree with TRBD1. The V and J ends lost 1 base and 2 bases, in that order; junction bases with no gene match: 2. This CDR3 comprises 16 residues. The germline gives CDR1 SGHAT, CDR2 FQDESV (reference sequence). This CDR3 is CASSLGDRDNTGELFF. The CDR3 DNA follows: TGTGCCAGCAGCTTAGGGGACAGGGACAACACCGGGGAGCTGTTTTTT.

This clone showed up many times. The rearrangement joins TRBV19 to TRBJ2-3; D perhaps matches TRBD2 (5 bases). V dropped 0 bases and J dropped 2 bases, with 21 bases sitting between them. Germline V gene data show CDR1 as LNHDA and CDR2 as SQIVND (reference sequence). The CDR3 sequence is 19 residues long. The CDR3 region is CASSIDSYGRRPHTDTQYF. The CDR3 DNA reads TGTGCCAGTAGTATAGACTCATACGGACGGAGGCCACACACAGATACGCAGTATTTT.

This clone has ten or more counts. This may arise from a read error, as a much more abundant clone is one base away. The CDR3 region is CSASPRAGDNSPLHF. The CDR3 region has the DNA TGCAGTGCTAGCCCTAGGGCAGGGGATAATTCACCCCTCCACTTT. V gene TRBV20-1 combines with J gene TRBJ1-6; TRBD1 might be the D (6 bases). Germline loops: CDR1 DFQATT, CDR2 SNEGSKA (reference sequence). V lost 3 bases, J lost 5 bases, and 14 bases lay in between. The CDR3 is made up of 15 amino acids.

This clone was counted many times. This chain joins TRBV9 and TRBJ2-3; tentatively, D is TRBD1 (6 bases). Per germline, CDR1 SGDLS and CDR2 YYNGEE. This CDR3 has 14 residues. Trimming removed 3 bases from V and 4 bases from J, with 12 bases in between. The CDR3 sequence is CASSDRTAADTQYF. The CDR3 DNA is TGTGCCAGCAGCGACCGGACAGCGGCAGATACGCAGTATTTT.

The sample holds many counts of this clone. The chain couples TRBV19 to TRBJ2-6, with 12 nucleotides matching TRBD1. V shed 6 bases, J shed 2 bases, and the junction held 5 bases outside the gene matches. The CDR3 is made up of 17 amino acids. Germline CDR1 is LNHDA and CDR2 is SQIVND (reference sequence). CDR3 sequence reads: CASRTGTGGAGANVLTF. The DNA for the CDR3 is TGTGCCAGTAGAACCGGGACAGGGGGCGCTGGGGCCAACGTCCTGACTTTC.

In its sample, this clone was seen many times. The gene calls are TRBV18 and TRBJ1-2; D possibly corresponds to TRBD1 (6 bases). The V gene lost 2 bases and the J gene lost 8 bases, with 12 bases spanning the gap. Germline CDR1 is KGHSH and CDR2 is LQKENI. The CDR3 has 13 amino acids. CDR3 region: CASSPESRGGYTF. CDR3 in DNA: TGTGCCAGCTCACCAGAGAGCAGGGGCGGCTACACCTTC.

This clone was detected ten times or more. The rearrangement joins TRBV20-1 to TRBJ2-1, with D possibly called TRBD1 or TRBD2 (6 bases each). Deletions cut 6 bases from V and 12 bases from J, with 18 bases between. Germline-derived CDR1 and CDR2 are DFQATT and SNEGSKA (reference sequence). The length of the CDR3 is 12 residues. CDR3 nucleotide sequence: TGCAGTGCGAGCCCTAGCGAGGGGGGGCAGTTCTTC. Its translation is CSASPSEGGQFF.

This clone was recorded many times. The genes are TRBV20-1 and TRBJ1-2, with D maybe TRBD1 (6 bases). The germline V gene encodes CDR1 DFQATT and CDR2 SNEGSKA (reference sequence). CDR3 length: 13 residues. Trimming took off 5 bases at V and 1 base at J, with 11 bases between the two ends. CDR3 residues: CSAYRVRNYGYTF. The CDR3 DNA is TGCAGTGCTTACAGGGTTCGTAACTATGGCTACACCTTC.

This clone was seen a few times. In DNA form, the CDR3 reads TGTGCCACCAGCCGAGCGTGCCAGCCCCAGCATTTT. This gives the protein CATSRACQPQHF. The chain recombines TRBV15 with TRBJ1-5; D is uncertain. The CDR3 length is 12 residues. Trimming cost V 5 bases and J 7 bases, with 9 bases left between them. Germline V lookup: CDR1 LNHNV, CDR2 YYDKDF (reference sequence).

In its sample, this clone was seen many times. The V call is TRBV25-1, the J call TRBJ2-1, with D tentatively TRBD2 (5 bases). With 2 bases removed from V and 5 bases from J, the gap between germline ends came to 13 bases. Looked up from germline, CDR1 is MGHDK and CDR2 is SYGVNS. The CDR3 loop spans 15 amino acids. Here the CDR3 reads CASSEASGEHNEQFF. The DNA of the CDR3 is TGTGCCAGCAGTGAAGCCAGCGGAGAGCACAATGAGCAGTTCTTC.

This clone has a count of ten or more. CDR3 in amino acids: CASRMQVHQPQHF. CDR3 nucleotides: TGTGCCAGCAGAATGCAGGTCCATCAGCCCCAGCATTTT. The chain combines TRBV28 with TRBJ1-5, with no clear D. The CDR3 loop spans 13 amino acids. Germline values: CDR1 MDHEN, CDR2 SYDVKM. V was shortened by 6 bases and J by 5 bases, with 11 bases between the two germline ends.

This clone was seen repeatedly, ten times or more. The rearrangement uses TRBV20-1 and TRBJ2-1; D gene unclear. V gave up 2 bases and J gave up 5 bases, with 13 bases separating them. Germline V gives CDR1 DFQATT, CDR2 SNEGSKA (reference sequence). The CDR3 spans 14 residues. CDR3 in amino acids: CSARKAPVNNEQFF. In DNA, the CDR3 is TGCAGTGCTAGAAAGGCGCCAGTAAACAATGAGCAGTTCTTC.

This clone was recorded at least ten times. A much larger clone lies one base from this, so it may be a read error. Other DNA sequences in this specimen translate into the identical CDR3. The gene calls are TRBV6-1 and TRBJ1-3; a weak D match, TRBD1 (5 bases). The CDR3 is made up of 14 amino acids. CDR1 and CDR2 (germline): MNHNS, SASEGT. The CDR3 spells CASSERSVLDTIYF. The CDR3 coding sequence is TGTGCCAGCAGTGAACGATCGGTGCTGGACACCATTTATTTT.

This clone was observed many times. The gene calls are TRBV5-1 and TRBJ2-1; D unresolved. CDR1 is SGHRS and CDR2 is YFSETQ in the germline V gene. V lost 0 bases and J 5 bases, leaving 9 bases between the germline ends. CDR3 size: 14 residues. In DNA, the CDR3 is TGCGCCAGCAGCTTGGGACAAACAGACAATGAGCAGTTCTTC. Amino acid sequence: CASSLGQTDNEQFF. The variable domain in full, with the rest retrieved from reference TRBV5-1 and TRBJ2-1, is KAGVTQTPRYLIKTRGQQVTLSCSPISGHRSVSWYQQTPGQGLQFLFEYFSETQRNKGNFPGRFSGRQFSNSRSEMNVSTLELGDSALYLCASSLGQTDNEQFFGPGTRLTVL.

A remark on this clone: Being one base from a much bigger clone, this may be a read error. This chain uses TRBV19 with TRBJ2-3; 7 bases agree with TRBD2. The J segment lost 10 bases and the V segment lost 5 bases, leaving 12 bases of the junction unmatched. Germline CDR1 LNHDA, CDR2 SQIVND (reference sequence). The CDR3 runs 14 residues. The CDR3 DNA is TGTGCCAGTAGTCAGAGCGGGATTATCGGAGCGCAGTATTTT. Its translation is CASSQSGIIGAQYF.

This clone was observed many times. The chain recombines TRBV3-1 with TRBJ2-3; no clear D. Germline CDR1 LGHDT, CDR2 YNNKEL (reference sequence). Trimming cost V 8 bases and J 1 base, with 13 bases left between them. CDR3 length equals 14 residues. CDR3 bases: TGTGCCAGCTCAATTGGGGTCCGCACAGATACGCAGTATTTT. This encodes CASSIGVRTDTQYF.

Ten or more counts support this clone. Here the CDR3 reads CASSQARGDGSQPQHF. CDR3 coding DNA: TGCGCCAGCAGCCAAGCCAGGGGGGATGGGAGTCAGCCCCAGCATTTT. J is TRBJ1-5 and V is TRBV4-1; 7 bases fit TRBD1. With V trimmed by 1 base and J by 6 bases, 9 bases remained unmatched. There are 16 residues in the CDR3. The germline V gene has CDR1 MGHRA and CDR2 YSYEKL.

V usage is TRBV4-2 and J usage is TRBJ2-1, with 8 bases aligning to TRBD1. Germline CDR1 LGHNA, CDR2 YNFKEQ. This CDR3 contains 17 residues. The V and J ends lost 5 bases and 7 bases, in that order; junction bases with no gene match: 16. CDR3 coding DNA: TGTGCCAGCAGCGCGATGGTCGGCCGGCGACAGGGGAATGAGCAGTTCTTC. This gives the protein CASSAMVGRRQGNEQFF.

Remarks on this clone: A read error is possible here, since a much larger clone lies one base away. This sequence joins TRBV27 and TRBJ2-3, with TRBD2 matching 7 bases. With 5 bases clipped from V and 4 bases from J, the junction kept 12 bases outside the gene matches. The CDR3 contains 16 residues. CDR1 is MNHEY, CDR2 SMNVEV, per germline (reference sequence). CDR3 sequence (DNA): TGTGCCAGCAGTCCCGGGACTACCGGGAGATCAGATACGCAGTATTTT. Protein: CASSPGTTGRSDTQYF.

The V call is TRBV5-1, the J call TRBJ1-2; TRBD1 matches 7 bases. V lost 4 bases, J lost 7 bases, and 7 bases stayed unmatched. The germline CDR1 and CDR2 sequences are SGHRS and YFSETQ. The CDR3 consists of 13 residues. CDR3: CASSLQGGCGYTF. The CDR3 coding sequence is TGCGCCAGCAGCCTCCAGGGGGGGTGTGGCTACACCTTC.

This clone was detected a few times. The missing conserved phenylalanine or tryptophan at the end of this CDR3 makes a read error likely. The chain couples TRBV12-3 or TRBV12-4 to TRBJ2-6; the match to TRBD2 covers 7 bases. CDR3 length: 15 amino acids. Unmatched junction bases numbered 3, after V lost 7 bases and J lost 0 bases. This CDR3 reads CASNWGGSGANVLTL. CDR3 in DNA: TGTGCCAGCAACTGGGGGGGCTCTGGGGCCAACGTCCTGACTTTG.

In this sample, this clone turned up many times. The chain links TRBV30 to TRBJ2-5; no definite D call. The ends were cut back, 4 bases at V and 8 bases at J, with 11 bases in the middle. Germline V gene data show CDR1 as GTSNPN and CDR2 as SVGIG (reference sequence). The CDR3 spans 11 residues. CDR3 in amino acids: CAWKKRLTQYF. In DNA form, the CDR3 reads TGTGCCTGGAAGAAGAGATTAACCCAGTACTTC.